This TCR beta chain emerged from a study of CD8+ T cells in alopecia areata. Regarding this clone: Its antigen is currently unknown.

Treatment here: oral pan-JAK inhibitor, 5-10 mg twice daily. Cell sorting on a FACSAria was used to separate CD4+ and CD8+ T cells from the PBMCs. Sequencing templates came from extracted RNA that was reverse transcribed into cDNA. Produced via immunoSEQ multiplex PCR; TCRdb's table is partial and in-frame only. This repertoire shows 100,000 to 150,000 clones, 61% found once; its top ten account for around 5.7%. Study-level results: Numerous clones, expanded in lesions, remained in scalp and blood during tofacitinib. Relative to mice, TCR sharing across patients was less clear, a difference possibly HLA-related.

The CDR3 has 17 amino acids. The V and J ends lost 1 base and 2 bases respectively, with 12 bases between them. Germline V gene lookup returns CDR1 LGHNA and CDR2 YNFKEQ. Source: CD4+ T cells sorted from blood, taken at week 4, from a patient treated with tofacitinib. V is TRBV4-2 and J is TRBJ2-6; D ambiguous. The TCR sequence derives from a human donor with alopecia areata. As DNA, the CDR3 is TGTGCCAGCAGCCAAGGTGCCAGGCAGGCTGGGGCCAACGTCCTGACTTTC. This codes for CASSQGARQAGANVLTF.